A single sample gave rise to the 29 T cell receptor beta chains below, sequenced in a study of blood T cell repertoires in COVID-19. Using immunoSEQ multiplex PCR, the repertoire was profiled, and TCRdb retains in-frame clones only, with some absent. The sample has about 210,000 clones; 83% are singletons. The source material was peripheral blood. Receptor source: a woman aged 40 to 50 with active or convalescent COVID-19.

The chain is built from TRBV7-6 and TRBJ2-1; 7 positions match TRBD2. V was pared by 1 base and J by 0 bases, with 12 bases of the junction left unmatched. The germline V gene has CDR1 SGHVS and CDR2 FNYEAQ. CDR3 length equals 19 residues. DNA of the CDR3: TGTGCCAGCAGCTTAGTCATTAGAGGCGGGGGAAGCTCCTACAATGAGCAGTTCTTC. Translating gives CASSLVIRGGGSSYNEQFF.

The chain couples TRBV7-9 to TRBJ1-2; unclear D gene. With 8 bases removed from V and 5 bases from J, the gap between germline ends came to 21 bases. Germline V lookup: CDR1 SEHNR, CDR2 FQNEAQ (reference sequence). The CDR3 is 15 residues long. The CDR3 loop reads CASQINEGPSYGYTF. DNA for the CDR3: TGTGCCAGCCAGATAAATGAGGGTCCTTCGTATGGCTACACCTTC.

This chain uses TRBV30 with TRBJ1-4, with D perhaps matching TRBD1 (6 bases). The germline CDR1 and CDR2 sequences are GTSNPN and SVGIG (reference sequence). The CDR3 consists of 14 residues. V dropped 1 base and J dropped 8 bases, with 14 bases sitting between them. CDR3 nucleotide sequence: TGTGCCTGGAGTGGCAGGGGTCTAGGGGAAAAACTGTTTTTT. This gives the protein CAWSGRGLGEKLFF.

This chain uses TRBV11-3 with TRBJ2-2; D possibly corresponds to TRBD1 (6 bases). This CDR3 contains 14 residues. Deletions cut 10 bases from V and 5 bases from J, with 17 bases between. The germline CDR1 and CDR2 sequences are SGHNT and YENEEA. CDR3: CATTQGMETGELFF. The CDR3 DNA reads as TGTGCCACCACCCAGGGGATGGAGACCGGGGAGCTGTTTTTT.

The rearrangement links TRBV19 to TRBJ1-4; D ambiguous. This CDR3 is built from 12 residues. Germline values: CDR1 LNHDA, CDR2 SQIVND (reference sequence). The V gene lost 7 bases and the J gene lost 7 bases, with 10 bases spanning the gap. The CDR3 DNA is TGTGCCAGTATGGGGAGAACTGAAAAACTGTTTTTT. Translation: CASMGRTEKLFF.

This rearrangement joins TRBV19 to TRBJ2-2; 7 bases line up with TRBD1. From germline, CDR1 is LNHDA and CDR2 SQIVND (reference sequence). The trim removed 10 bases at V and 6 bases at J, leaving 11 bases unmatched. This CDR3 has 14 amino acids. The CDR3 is CATLGGARSGELFF. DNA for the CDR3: TGTGCCACCCTAGGGGGCGCCAGGTCCGGGGAGCTGTTTTTT.

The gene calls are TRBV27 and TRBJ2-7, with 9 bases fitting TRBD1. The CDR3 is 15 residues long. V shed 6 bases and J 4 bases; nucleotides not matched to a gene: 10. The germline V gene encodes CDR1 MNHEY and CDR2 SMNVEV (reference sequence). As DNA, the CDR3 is TGTGCCAGCAGCCGCGGGACAGGGCTAACTTACGAGCAGTACTTC. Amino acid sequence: CASSRGTGLTYEQYF.

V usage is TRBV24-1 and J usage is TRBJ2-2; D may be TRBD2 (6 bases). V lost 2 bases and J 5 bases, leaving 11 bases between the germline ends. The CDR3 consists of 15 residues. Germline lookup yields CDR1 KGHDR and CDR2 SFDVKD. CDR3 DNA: TGTGCCACCAGTGATTCCGCTCGGGAGACCGGGGAGCTGTTTTTT. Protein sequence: CATSDSARETGELFF.

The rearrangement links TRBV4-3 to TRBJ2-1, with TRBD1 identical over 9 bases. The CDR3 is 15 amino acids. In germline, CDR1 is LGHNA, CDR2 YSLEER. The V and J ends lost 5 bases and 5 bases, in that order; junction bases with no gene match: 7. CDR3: CASSLGQGNHNEQFF. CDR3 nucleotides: TGCGCCAGCAGCTTAGGACAGGGGAATCACAATGAGCAGTTCTTC.

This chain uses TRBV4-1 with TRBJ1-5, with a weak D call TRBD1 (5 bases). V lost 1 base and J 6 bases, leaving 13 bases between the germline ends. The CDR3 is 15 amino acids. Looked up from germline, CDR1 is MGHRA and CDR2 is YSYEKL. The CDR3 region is CASSQGQGGGQPQHF. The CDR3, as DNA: TGCGCCAGCAGCCAAGGCCAGGGAGGCGGTCAGCCCCAGCATTTT.

The CDR3 sequence is CASSQEVAAGANVLTF. The DNA of the CDR3 is TGTGCCAGCAGCCAAGAGGTGGCTGCTGGGGCCAACGTCCTGACTTTC. The chain employs TRBV3-1 (or the pseudogene TRBV3-2) and TRBJ2-6; D uncertain. V lost 0 bases and J 2 bases, leaving 8 bases between the germline ends. CDR3 length: 16 residues. Germline V lookup: CDR1 LGHDT, CDR2 YNNKEL (reference sequence).

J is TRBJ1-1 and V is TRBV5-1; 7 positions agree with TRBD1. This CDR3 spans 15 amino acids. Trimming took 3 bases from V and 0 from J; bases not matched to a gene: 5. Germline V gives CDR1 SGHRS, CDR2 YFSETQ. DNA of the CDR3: TGCGCCAGCAGCTCGCCGACAGGGATGAACACTGAAGCTTTCTTT. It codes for CASSSPTGMNTEAFF.

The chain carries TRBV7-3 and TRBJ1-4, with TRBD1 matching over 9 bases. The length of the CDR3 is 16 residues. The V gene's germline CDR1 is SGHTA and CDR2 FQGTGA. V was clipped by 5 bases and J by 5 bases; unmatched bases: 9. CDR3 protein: CASSAPGQGWNEKLFF. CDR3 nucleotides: TGTGCCAGCAGCGCGCCGGGACAGGGATGGAATGAAAAACTGTTTTTT.

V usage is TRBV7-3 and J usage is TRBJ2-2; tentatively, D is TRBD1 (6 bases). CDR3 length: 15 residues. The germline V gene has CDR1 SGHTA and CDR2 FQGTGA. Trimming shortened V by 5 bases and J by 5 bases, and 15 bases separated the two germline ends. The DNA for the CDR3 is TGTGCCAGCAGCCCACAGGGCTTAGGGACCGGGGAGCTGTTTTTT. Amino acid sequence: CASSPQGLGTGELFF.

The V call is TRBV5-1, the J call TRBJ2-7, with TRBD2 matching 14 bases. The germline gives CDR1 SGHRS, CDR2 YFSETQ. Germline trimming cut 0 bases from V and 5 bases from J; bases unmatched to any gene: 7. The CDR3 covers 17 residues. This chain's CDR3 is CASSLGGLAGAYDEQYF. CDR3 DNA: TGCGCCAGCAGCTTGGGGGGACTAGCGGGAGCTTACGACGAGCAGTACTTC. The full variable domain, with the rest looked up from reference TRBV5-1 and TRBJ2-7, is KAGVTQTPRYLIKTRGQQVTLSCSPISGHRSVSWYQQTPGQGLQFLFEYFSETQRNKGNFPGRFSGRQFSNSRSEMNVSTLELGDSALYLCASSLGGLAGAYDEQYFGPGTRLTVT.

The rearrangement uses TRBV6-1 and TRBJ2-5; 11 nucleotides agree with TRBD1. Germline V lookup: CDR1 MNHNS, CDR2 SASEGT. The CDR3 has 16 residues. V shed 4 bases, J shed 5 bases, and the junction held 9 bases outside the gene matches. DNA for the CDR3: TGTGCCAGCAGTGCATCCGGGACAGGGGGAAGGGAGACCCAGTACTTC. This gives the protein CASSASGTGGRETQYF.

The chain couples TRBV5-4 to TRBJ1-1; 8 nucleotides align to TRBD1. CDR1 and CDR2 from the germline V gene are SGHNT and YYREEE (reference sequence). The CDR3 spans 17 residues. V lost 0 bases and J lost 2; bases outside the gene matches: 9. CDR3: CASSLGRGTGGNTEAFF. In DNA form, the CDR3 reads TGTGCCAGCAGCTTGGGGCGGGGCACAGGGGGTAACACTGAAGCTTTCTTT.

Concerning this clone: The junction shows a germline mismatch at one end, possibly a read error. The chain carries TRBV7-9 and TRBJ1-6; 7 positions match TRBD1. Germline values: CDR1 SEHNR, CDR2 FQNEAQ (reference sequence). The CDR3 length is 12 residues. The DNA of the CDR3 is TGTGCCAGCAGCTTAGAGGTAGGGGGCGCAGACTTT. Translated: CASSLEVGGADF. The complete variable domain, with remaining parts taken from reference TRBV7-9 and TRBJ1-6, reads DTGVSQNPRHKITKRGQNVTFRCDPISEHNRLYWYRQTLGQGPEFLTYFQNEAQLEKSRLLSDRFSAERPKGSFSTLEIQRTEQGDSAMYLCASSLEVGGADFGNGTRLTVT.

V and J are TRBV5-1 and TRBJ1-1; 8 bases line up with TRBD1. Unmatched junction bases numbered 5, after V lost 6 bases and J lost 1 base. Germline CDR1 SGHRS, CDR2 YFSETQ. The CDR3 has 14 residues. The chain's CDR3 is CASNRQGPNTEAFF. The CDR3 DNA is TGCGCCAGCAACCGACAGGGGCCGAACACTGAAGCTTTCTTT.

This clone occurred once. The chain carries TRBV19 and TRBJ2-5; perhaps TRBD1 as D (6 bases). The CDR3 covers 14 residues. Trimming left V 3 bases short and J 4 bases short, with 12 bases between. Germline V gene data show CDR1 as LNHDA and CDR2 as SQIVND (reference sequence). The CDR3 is CASSIGRGGETQYF. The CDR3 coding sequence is TGTGCCAGTAGTATCGGACGAGGGGGAGAGACCCAGTACTTC.

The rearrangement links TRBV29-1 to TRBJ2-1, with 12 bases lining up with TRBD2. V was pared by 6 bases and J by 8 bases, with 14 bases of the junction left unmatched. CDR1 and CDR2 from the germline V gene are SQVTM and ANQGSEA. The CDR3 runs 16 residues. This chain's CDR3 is CSVRGASGRAPDEQFF. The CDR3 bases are TGCAGCGTCCGGGGGGCTAGCGGGAGGGCCCCGGATGAGCAGTTCTTC.

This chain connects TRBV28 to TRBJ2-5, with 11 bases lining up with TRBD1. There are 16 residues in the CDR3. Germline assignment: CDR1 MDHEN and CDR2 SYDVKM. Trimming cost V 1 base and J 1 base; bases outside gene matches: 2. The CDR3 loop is CASSLFGTGGQETQYF. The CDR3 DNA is TGTGCCAGCAGTTTATTCGGGACAGGGGGCCAAGAGACCCAGTACTTC. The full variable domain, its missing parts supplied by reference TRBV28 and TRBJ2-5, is DVKVTQSSRYLVKRTGEKVFLECVQDMDHENMFWYRQDPGLGLRLIYFSYDVKMKEKGDIPEGYSVSREKKERFSLILESASTNQTSMYLCASSLFGTGGQETQYFGPGTRLLVL.

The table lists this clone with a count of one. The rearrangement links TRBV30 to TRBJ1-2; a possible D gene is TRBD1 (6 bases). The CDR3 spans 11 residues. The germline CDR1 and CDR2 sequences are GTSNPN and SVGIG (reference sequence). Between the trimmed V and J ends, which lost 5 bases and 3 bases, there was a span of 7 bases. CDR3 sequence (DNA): TGTGCCTGGTACAGGGACTATGGCTACACCTTC. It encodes CAWYRDYGYTF.

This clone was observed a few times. The CDR3: CASSTLGQAPSPLHF. The CDR3 nucleotides read TGTGCCAGCAGTACCCTTGGACAGGCCCCTTCACCCCTCCACTTT. The V and J genes are TRBV28 and TRBJ1-6; 7 nucleotides align to TRBD1. The CDR3 covers 15 residues. The V segment lost 5 bases and the J segment 9 bases; nucleotides outside the gene matches: 10. Germline CDR1 and CDR2: MDHEN and SYDVKM.

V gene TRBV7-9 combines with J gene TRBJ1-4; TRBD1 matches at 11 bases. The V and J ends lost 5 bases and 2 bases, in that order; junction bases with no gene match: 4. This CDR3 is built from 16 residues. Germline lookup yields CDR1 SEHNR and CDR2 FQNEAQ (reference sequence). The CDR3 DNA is TGTGCCAGCAGCAAAGGACAGGGGGCGACTAATGAAAAACTGTTTTTT. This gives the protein CASSKGQGATNEKLFF. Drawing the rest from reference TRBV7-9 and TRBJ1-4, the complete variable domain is DTGVSQNPRHKITKRGQNVTFRCDPISEHNRLYWYRQTLGQGPEFLTYFQNEAQLEKSRLLSDRFSAERPKGSFSTLEIQRTEQGDSAMYLCASSKGQGATNEKLFFGSGTQLSVL.

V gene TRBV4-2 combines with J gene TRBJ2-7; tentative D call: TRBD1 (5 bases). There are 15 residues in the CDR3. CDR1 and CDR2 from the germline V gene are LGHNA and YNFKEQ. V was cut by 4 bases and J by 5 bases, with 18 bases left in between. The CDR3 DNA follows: TGTGCCAGCAGCCGGTCCGGCCAGGGTAGTAACGAGCAGTACTTC. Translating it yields CASSRSGQGSNEQYF.

CDR3: CASSPLTGGWGGELFF. Written as DNA, the CDR3 is TGTGCCAGCAGTCCCCTCACGGGAGGATGGGGCGGGGAGCTGTTTTTT. The chain couples TRBV27 to TRBJ2-2; 7 nucleotides align to TRBD2. This CDR3 region has 16 residues. The V segment lost 5 bases and the J segment 7 bases; nucleotides outside the gene matches: 13. CDR1 is MNHEY, CDR2 SMNVEV, per germline (reference sequence).

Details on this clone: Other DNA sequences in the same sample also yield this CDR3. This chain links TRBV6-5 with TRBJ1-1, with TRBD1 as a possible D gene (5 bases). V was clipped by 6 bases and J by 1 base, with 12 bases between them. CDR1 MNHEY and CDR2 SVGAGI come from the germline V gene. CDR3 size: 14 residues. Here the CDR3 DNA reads TGTGCCAGCAGGATCGGCCAGGGGAACACTGAAGCTTTCTTT. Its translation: CASRIGQGNTEAFF.

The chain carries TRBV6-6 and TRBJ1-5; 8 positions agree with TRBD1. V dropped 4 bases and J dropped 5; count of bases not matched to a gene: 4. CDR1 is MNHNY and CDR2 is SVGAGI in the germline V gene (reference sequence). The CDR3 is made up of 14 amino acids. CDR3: CASSWGQDDQPQHF. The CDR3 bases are TGTGCCAGCAGTTGGGGACAGGATGATCAGCCCCAGCATTTT.